The source of this TCR beta chain is a study of T-cell memory formation after mild COVID-19. This clonotype was recorded a few times. What it recognizes is unknown. TCRdb fed the 5' RACE reads into MiXCR, producing one record per CDR3 protein. The sample gives approximately 51,000 distinct CDR3 sequences, approximately 9.1% of which show up once; over 9.5% is in the top ten. Regarding the study as a whole: Contracting clones, day 15 to 85, had balanced CD4/CD8, and later expanders favored CD4+. Most CD4+ clones that shrank were in CM and EM, while CD8+ ones turned up in EMRA.

Sequencing used PBMCs or a T cell subset sorted from them (not recorded which). This TCR came from an adult woman who had mild COVID-19 (a few samples of this study predate the infection). Cell type and time point are not known.

The CDR3 nucleotides read TGCAGCGAGGGGGGTAACTATGGCTACACCTTC. Translating gives CSEGGNYGYTF. This chain links TRBV29-1 with TRBJ1-2, with D possibly being TRBD1 (6 bases). Germline-derived CDR1 and CDR2 are SQVTM and ANQGSEA. The CDR3 totals 11 residues. V lost 7 bases and J lost 1, with 7 bases in between.